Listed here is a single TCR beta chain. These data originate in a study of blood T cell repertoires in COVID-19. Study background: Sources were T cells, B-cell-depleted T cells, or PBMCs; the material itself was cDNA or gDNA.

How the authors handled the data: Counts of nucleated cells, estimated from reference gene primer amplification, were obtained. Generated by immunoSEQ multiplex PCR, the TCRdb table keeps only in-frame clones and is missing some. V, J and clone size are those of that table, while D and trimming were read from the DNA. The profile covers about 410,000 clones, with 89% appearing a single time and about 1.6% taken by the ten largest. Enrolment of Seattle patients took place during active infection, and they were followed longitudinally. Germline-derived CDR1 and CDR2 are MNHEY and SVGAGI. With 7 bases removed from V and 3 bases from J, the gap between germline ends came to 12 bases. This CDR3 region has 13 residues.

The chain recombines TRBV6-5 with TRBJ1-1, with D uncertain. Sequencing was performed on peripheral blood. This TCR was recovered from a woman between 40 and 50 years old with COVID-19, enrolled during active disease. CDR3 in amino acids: CASTPRRDTEAFF. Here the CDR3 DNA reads TGTGCCAGCACCCCGCGGAGGGACACTGAAGCTTTCTTT.